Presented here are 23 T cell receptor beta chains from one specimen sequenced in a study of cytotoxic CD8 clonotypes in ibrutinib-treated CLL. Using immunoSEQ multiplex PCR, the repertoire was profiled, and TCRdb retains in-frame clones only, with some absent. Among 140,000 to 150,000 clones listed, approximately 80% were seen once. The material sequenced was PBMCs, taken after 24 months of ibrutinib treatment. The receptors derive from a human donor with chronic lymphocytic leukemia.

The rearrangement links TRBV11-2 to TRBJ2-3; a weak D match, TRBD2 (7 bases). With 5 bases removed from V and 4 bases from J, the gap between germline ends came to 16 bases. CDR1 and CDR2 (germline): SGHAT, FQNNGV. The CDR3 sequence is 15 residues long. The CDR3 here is CASSPLGGAADTQYF. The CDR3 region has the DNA TGTGCCAGCAGCCCCCTTGGGGGGGCAGCAGATACGCAGTATTTT.

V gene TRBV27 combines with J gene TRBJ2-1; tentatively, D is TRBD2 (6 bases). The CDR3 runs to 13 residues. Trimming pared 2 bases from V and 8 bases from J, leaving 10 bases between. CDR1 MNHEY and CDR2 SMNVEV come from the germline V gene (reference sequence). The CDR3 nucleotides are TGTGCCAGCAGTTTACCCCCGGGGGATGAGCAGTTCTTC. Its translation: CASSLPPGDEQFF.

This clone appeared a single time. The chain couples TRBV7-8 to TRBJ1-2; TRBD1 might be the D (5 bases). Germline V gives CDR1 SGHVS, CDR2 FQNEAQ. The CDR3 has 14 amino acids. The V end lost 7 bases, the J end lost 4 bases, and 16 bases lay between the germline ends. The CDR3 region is CASIPSGTSYGYTF. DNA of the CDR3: TGTGCCAGCATTCCTTCCGGGACGAGCTATGGCTACACCTTC.

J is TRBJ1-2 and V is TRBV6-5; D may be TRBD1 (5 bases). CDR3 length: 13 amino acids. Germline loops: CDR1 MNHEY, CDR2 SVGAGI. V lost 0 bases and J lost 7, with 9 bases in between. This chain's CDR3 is CASSYSTGGGYTF. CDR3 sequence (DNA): TGTGCCAGCAGTTACTCGACGGGGGGTGGCTACACCTTC.

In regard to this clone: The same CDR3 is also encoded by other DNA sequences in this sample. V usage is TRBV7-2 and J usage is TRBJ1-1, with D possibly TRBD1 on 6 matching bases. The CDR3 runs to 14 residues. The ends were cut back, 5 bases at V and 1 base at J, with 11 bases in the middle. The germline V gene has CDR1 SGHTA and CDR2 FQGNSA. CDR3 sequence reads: CASSPRGQNTEAFF. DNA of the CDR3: TGTGCCAGCAGCCCCCGGGGACAGAACACTGAAGCTTTCTTT.

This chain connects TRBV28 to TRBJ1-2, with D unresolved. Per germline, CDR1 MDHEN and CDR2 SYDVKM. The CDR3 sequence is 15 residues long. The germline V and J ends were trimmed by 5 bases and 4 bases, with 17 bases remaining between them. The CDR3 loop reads CASSPPREGTYGYTF. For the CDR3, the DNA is TGTGCCAGCAGTCCCCCCCGCGAGGGCACCTATGGCTACACCTTC.

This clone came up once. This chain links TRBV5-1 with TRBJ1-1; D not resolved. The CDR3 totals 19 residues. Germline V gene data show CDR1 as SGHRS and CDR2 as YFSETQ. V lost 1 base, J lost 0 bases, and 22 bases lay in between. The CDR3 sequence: CASSLSPFTPGGLNTEAFF. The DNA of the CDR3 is TGCGCCAGCAGCTTGAGCCCCTTTACCCCTGGCGGACTGAACACTGAAGCTTTCTTT. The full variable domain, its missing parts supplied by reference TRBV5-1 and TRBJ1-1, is KAGVTQTPRYLIKTRGQQVTLSCSPISGHRSVSWYQQTPGQGLQFLFEYFSETQRNKGNFPGRFSGRQFSNSRSEMNVSTLELGDSALYLCASSLSPFTPGGLNTEAFFGQGTRLTVV.

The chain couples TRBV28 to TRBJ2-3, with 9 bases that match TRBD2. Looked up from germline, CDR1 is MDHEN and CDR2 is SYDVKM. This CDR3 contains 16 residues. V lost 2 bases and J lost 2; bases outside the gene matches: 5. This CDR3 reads CASSLPLAGSTDTQYF. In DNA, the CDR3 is TGTGCCAGCAGTTTACCCCTAGCGGGATCCACAGATACGCAGTATTTT.

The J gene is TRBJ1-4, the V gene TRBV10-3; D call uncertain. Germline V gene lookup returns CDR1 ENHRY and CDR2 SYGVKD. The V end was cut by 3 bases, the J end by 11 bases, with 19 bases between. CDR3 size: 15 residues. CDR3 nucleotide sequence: TGTGCCATCAGTGATTTTGGGCTCACCCCGGGGAAACTGTTTTTT. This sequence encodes CAISDFGLTPGKLFF.

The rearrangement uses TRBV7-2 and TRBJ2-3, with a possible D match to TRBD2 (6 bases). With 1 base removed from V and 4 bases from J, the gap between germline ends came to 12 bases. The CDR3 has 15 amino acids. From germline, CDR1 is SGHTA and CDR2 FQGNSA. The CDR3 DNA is TGTGCCAGCAGCTTAGGAGGAGGGCGCGCAGATACGCAGTATTTT. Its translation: CASSLGGGRADTQYF. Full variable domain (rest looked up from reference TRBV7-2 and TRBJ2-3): GAGVSQSPSNKVTEKGKDVELRCDPISGHTALYWYRQSLGQGLEFLIYFQGNSAPDKSGLPSDRFSAERTGGSVSTLTIQRTQQEDSAVYLCASSLGGGRADTQYFGPGTRLTVL.

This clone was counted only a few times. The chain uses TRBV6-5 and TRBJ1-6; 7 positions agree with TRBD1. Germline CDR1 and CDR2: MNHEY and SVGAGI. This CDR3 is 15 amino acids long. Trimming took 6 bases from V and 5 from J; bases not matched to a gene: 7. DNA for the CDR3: TGTGCCAGCAGGGGACAGTTGGGGGATAATTCACCCCTCCACTTT. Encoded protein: CASRGQLGDNSPLHF.

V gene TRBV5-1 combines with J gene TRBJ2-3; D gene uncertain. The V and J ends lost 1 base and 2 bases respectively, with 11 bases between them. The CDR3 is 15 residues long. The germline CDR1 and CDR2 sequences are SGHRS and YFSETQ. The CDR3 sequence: CASSLSQPNTDTQYF. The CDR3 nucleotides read TGCGCCAGCAGCTTGAGCCAGCCCAACACAGATACGCAGTATTTT.

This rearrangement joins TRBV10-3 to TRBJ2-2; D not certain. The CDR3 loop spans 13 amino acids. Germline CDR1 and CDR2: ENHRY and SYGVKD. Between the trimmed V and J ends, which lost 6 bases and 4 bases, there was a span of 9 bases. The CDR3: CAIRGRPTGELFF. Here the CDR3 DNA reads TGTGCCATCAGAGGACGTCCCACCGGGGAGCTGTTTTTT.

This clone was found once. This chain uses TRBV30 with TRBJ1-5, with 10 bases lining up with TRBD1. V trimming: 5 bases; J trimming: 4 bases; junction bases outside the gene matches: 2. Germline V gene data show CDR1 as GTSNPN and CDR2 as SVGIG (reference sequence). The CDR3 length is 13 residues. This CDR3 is CAWGQGVNQPQHF. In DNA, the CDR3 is TGTGCCTGGGGACAGGGGGTTAATCAGCCCCAGCATTTT.

Here the CDR3 reads CASSLRPANPLHF. The CDR3 coding sequence is TGTGCCAGCAGCTTAAGGCCAGCAAATCCCCTCCACTTT. The rearrangement joins TRBV7-2 to TRBJ1-6; D gene unclear. The CDR3 is 13 residues long. The germline V and J ends were trimmed by 2 bases and 13 bases, with 12 bases remaining between them. Germline V gives CDR1 SGHTA, CDR2 FQGNSA.

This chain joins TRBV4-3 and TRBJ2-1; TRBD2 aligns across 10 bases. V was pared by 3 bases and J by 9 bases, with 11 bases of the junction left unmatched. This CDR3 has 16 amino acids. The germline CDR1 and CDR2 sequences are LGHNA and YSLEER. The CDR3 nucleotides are TGCGCCAGCAGCCAGGATCCTAGCGGGAGTAGGAGTGAGCAGTTCTTC. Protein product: CASSQDPSGSRSEQFF.

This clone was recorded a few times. CDR3 in DNA: TGTGCCAGCAGCGCCGGAGGCCCCCGGGGATATGGCTACACCTTC. Amino acid sequence: CASSAGGPRGYGYTF. The chain uses TRBV9 and TRBJ1-2; D remains unclear. Germline CDR1 and CDR2: SGDLS and YYNGEE. The length of the CDR3 is 15 residues. Trimming pared 3 bases from V and 5 bases from J, leaving 17 bases between.

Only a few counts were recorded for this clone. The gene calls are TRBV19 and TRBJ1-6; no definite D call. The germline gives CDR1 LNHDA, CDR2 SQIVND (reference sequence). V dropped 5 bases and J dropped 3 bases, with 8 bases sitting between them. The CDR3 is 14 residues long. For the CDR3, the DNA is TGTGCCAGTAGTCCCCGGGACTATAATTCACCCCTCCACTTT. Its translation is CASSPRDYNSPLHF.

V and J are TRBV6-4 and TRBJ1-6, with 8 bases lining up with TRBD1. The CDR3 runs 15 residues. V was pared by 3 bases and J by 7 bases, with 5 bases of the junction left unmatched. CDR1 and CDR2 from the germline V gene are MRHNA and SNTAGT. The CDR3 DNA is TGTGCCAGCAGTGAGGGACAGGAGGCCAATTCACCCCTCCACTTT. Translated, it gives CASSEGQEANSPLHF.

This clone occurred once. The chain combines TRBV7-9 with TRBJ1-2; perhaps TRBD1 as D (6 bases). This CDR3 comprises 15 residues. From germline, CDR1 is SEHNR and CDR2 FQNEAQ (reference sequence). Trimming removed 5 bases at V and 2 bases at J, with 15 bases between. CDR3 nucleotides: TGTGCCAGCAGCCCGCCTGGGACATCGAACTATGGCTACACCTTC. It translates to CASSPPGTSNYGYTF. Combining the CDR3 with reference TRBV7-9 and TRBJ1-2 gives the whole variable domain DTGVSQNPRHKITKRGQNVTFRCDPISEHNRLYWYRQTLGQGPEFLTYFQNEAQLEKSRLLSDRFSAERPKGSFSTLEIQRTEQGDSAMYLCASSPPGTSNYGYTFGSGTRLTVV.

The CDR3 here is CASSLSLAGPSSYNEQFF. The CDR3 DNA is TGTGCCAGCAGCTTAAGTCTAGCGGGGCCAAGCTCCTACAATGAGCAGTTCTTC. V and J are TRBV11-3 and TRBJ2-1, with TRBD2 matching over 9 bases. The germline V gene has CDR1 SGHNT and CDR2 YENEEA. The CDR3 sequence is 18 residues long. V was clipped by 2 bases and J by 0 bases; unmatched bases: 8. The variable domain in full, with the rest retrieved from reference TRBV11-3 and TRBJ2-1, is EAGVVQSPRYKIIEKKQPVAFWCNPISGHNTLYWYLQNLGQGPELLIRYENEEAVDDSQLPKDRFSAERLKGVDSTLKIQPAELGDSAVYLCASSLSLAGPSSYNEQFFGPGTRLTVL.

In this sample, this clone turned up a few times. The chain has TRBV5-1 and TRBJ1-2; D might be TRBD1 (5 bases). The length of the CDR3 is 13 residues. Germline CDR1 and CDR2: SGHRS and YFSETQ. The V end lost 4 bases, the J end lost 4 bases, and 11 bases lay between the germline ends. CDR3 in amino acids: CASSPGERYGYTF. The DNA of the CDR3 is TGCGCCAGCAGCCCGGGGGAGCGCTATGGCTACACCTTC. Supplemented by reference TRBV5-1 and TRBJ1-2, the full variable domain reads KAGVTQTPRYLIKTRGQQVTLSCSPISGHRSVSWYQQTPGQGLQFLFEYFSETQRNKGNFPGRFSGRQFSNSRSEMNVSTLELGDSALYLCASSPGERYGYTFGSGTRLTVV.

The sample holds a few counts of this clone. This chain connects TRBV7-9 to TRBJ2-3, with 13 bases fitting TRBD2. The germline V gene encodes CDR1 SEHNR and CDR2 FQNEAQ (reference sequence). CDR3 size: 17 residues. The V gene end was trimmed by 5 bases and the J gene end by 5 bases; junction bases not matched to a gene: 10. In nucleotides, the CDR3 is TGTGCCAGCAGCCCCCGACTAGCGGGGGGCCTGGGAGATACGCAGTATTTT. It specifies CASSPRLAGGLGDTQYF.